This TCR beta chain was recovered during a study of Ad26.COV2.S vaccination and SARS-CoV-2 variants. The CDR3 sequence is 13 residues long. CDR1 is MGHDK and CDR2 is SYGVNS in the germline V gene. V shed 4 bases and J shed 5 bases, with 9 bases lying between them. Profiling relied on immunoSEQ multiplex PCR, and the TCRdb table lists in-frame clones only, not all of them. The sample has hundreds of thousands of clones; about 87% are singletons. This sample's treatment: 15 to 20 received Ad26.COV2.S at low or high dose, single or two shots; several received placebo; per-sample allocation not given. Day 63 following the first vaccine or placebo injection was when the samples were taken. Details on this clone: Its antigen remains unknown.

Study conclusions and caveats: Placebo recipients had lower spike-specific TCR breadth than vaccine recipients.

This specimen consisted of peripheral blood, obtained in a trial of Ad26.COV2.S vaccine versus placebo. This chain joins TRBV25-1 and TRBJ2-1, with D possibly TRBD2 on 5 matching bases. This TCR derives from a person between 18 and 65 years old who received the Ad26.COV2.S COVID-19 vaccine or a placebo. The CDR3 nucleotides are TGTGCCAGCAGTGCCGACTACGACAATGAGCAGTTCTTC. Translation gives CASSADYDNEQFF. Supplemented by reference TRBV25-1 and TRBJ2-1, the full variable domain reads EADIYQTPRYLVIGTGKKITLECSQTMGHDKMYWYQQDPGMELHLIHYSYGVNSTEKGDLSSESTVSRIRTEHFPLTLESARPSHTSQYLCASSADYDNEQFFGPGTRLTVL.